These 18 T cell receptor beta chains share one sample of origin, sequenced in a study of cytomegalovirus exposure and HLA in healthy donors. The PCR was carried out with 60 Vbeta primers and 13 Jbeta primers. Only in-frame clones appear in the TCRdb table, and some are missing; sequencing was by immunoSEQ multiplex PCR. In the table there are fewer than 200,000 clones, around 82% of which are singletons. Sequencing used PBMCs. These receptors all come from a middle-aged man in good health and CMV-seronegative.

The chain combines TRBV30 with TRBJ1-6; TRBD1 might be the D (5 bases). The germline V and J ends were trimmed by 4 bases and 3 bases, with 13 bases remaining between them. Germline CDR1 and CDR2: GTSNPN and SVGIG (reference sequence). This CDR3 contains 15 residues. In DNA form, the CDR3 reads TGTGCCTGGAAAAAACCGGGACTCTATAATTCACCCCTCCACTTT. The encoded protein is CAWKKPGLYNSPLHF.

The V gene is TRBV6-6, the J gene TRBJ2-5; 7 nucleotides align to TRBD2. The DNA end is more similar to TRBJ2-7, so the J call may be wrong. Germline CDR1 is MNHNY and CDR2 is SVGAGI (reference sequence). The length of the CDR3 is 14 residues. The DNA for the CDR3 is TGTGCCAGCAGGGTCTCGGGGGGCTCCTACGAGCAGTACTTC. Protein sequence: CASRVSGGSYEQYF.

The CDR3 DNA is TGTGCCAGCCGTGGGGAGGGAAGATCTGGCTACACCTTC. Residues: CASRGEGRSGYTF. The genes are TRBV5-4 and TRBJ1-2; D gene unclear. The germline gives CDR1 SGHNT, CDR2 YYREEE (reference sequence). Trimming shortened V by 7 bases and J by 7 bases, and 17 bases separated the two germline ends. There are 13 residues in the CDR3.

The J gene is TRBJ1-5, the V gene TRBV19; 7 positions match TRBD1. This CDR3 is 16 amino acids long. J gave up 1 base and V 8 bases, and 11 bases lay outside the gene matches. Germline assignment: CDR1 LNHDA and CDR2 SQIVND (reference sequence). CDR3 DNA sequence: TGTGCCAGTGAGACAGGGAGTGGAATGAGCAATCAGCCCCAGCATTTT. As protein: CASETGSGMSNQPQHF.

A note on this clone: An end of the junction does not agree with germline; a read error may underlie this. This chain connects TRBV10-3 to TRBJ2-3; TRBD2 matches at 11 bases. The CDR3 is made up of 16 amino acids. Germline V CDR1 and CDR2: ENHRY, SYGVKD. The CDR3 DNA is TGTGCCGTCAGTCGGGTAGCGGGAGGGCCGGAAGATACGCAGTATTTT. Encoded protein: CAVSRVAGGPEDTQYF.

The V call is TRBV2, the J call TRBJ2-7, with 9 bases identical to TRBD1. The CDR3 extends over 18 amino acids. V gave up 6 bases and J gave up 3 bases; unmatched junction bases: 18. Germline V gene sequence: CDR1 SNHLY, CDR2 FYNNEI. CDR3 in DNA: TGTGCCAGCAGGGCGGGACAGGGAATCCTAATAAGAGGCTACGAGCAGTACTTC. Protein: CASRAGQGILIRGYEQYF.

This chain connects TRBV2 to TRBJ2-7; D unresolved. Trimming stripped 8 bases from V and 5 bases from J, with 19 bases between. The germline gives CDR1 SNHLY, CDR2 FYNNEI. CDR3 size: 14 residues. The CDR3 loop is CASRFRLGLDEQYF. The CDR3 DNA sequence: TGTGCCAGCCGTTTCCGGCTAGGATTGGACGAGCAGTACTTC.

The CDR3 sequence: CASSLPASSYEQYF. The CDR3 DNA follows: TGTGCCAGCAGCTTACCGGCTAGCTCGTACGAGCAGTACTTC. The rearrangement links TRBV7-9 to TRBJ2-7, with D possibly being TRBD2 (5 bases). V was shortened by 2 bases and J by 4 bases, with 12 bases between the two germline ends. This CDR3 comprises 14 residues. The germline gives CDR1 SEHNR, CDR2 FQNEAQ (reference sequence).

J is TRBJ1-1 and V is TRBV25-1; weak D call: TRBD1 (5 bases). Trimming stripped 5 bases from V and 5 bases from J, with 15 bases between. There are 14 residues in the CDR3. The germline V gene has CDR1 MGHDK and CDR2 SYGVNS. CDR3 in amino acids: CASSPPAGQTEAFF. As DNA, the CDR3 is TGTGCCAGCAGTCCCCCGGCAGGGCAAACTGAAGCTTTCTTT.

DNA of the CDR3: TGCAGCGTTCTTGGACAGGGGGGGCTCACCGGGGAGCTGTTTTTT. The encoded protein is CSVLGQGGLTGELFF. The chain uses TRBV29-1 and TRBJ2-2; TRBD1 agrees at 10 bases. V gave up 5 bases and J gave up 4 bases; unmatched junction bases: 7. This CDR3 is built from 15 residues. Germline V gene lookup returns CDR1 SQVTM and CDR2 ANQGSEA.

The chain carries TRBV6-5 and TRBJ1-1; 8 bases align to TRBD1. This CDR3 comprises 14 residues. Germline CDR1 MNHEY, CDR2 SVGAGI. The V gene end was trimmed by 7 bases and the J gene end by 1 base; junction bases not matched to a gene: 5. In DNA, the CDR3 is TGTGCCAGCACTGACAGGGGCTGGAACACTGAAGCTTTCTTT. Its translation is CASTDRGWNTEAFF.

CDR3 DNA sequence: TGTGCCAGCAGTGGCTGGGGGGGCCCTGAAGCTTTCTTT. Residues: CASSGWGGPEAFF. This sequence joins TRBV25-1 and TRBJ1-1, with D tentatively TRBD1 (6 bases). CDR3 length: 13 residues. Germline V gene data show CDR1 as MGHDK and CDR2 as SYGVNS. Trimming removed 4 bases from V and 6 bases from J, with 12 bases in between.

The chain employs TRBV27 and TRBJ2-1; D possibly corresponds to TRBD2 (7 bases). The CDR3 consists of 13 residues. Trimming stripped 5 bases from V and 9 bases from J, with 14 bases between. Germline assignment: CDR1 MNHEY and CDR2 SMNVEV (reference sequence). This CDR3 reads CASSGGAVVEQFF. DNA of the CDR3: TGTGCCAGCAGTGGGGGGGCTGTGGTTGAGCAGTTCTTC.

This clone appeared a few times. The rearrangement uses TRBV7-2 and TRBJ1-3, with TRBD1 matching 7 bases. Germline V gene lookup returns CDR1 SGHTA and CDR2 FQGNSA. After removal of 2 bases from V and 4 bases from J, the junction contained 8 bases not matched to a gene. This CDR3 spans 16 amino acids. In DNA form, the CDR3 reads TGTGCCAGCAGCTTAATCCCCACAGGGGTAGGAAACACCATATATTTT. Amino acids: CASSLIPTGVGNTIYF.

The chain recombines TRBV6-5 with TRBJ1-2, with D maybe TRBD1 (5 bases). From germline, CDR1 is MNHEY and CDR2 SVGAGI. Trimming cost V 2 bases and J 6 bases, with 13 bases left between them. The CDR3 has 14 amino acids. CDR3 region: CASSYTRTRHGYTF. DNA for the CDR3: TGTGCCAGCAGTTACACTCGGACAAGGCATGGCTACACCTTC.

V and J are TRBV7-2 and TRBJ2-3; D call uncertain. Germline assignment: CDR1 SGHTA and CDR2 FQGNSA. This CDR3 has 14 residues. Trimming cost V 2 bases and J 1 base, with 7 bases left between them. This CDR3 is CASSLIGGTDTQYF. The DNA for the CDR3 is TGTGCCAGCAGCTTAATCGGTGGCACAGATACGCAGTATTTT.

The V gene is TRBV5-1, the J gene TRBJ2-7; perhaps TRBD1 as D (6 bases). Germline V gives CDR1 SGHRS, CDR2 YFSETQ. The CDR3 runs to 14 residues. The V end lost 4 bases, the J end lost 2 bases, and 13 bases lay between the germline ends. CDR3 DNA sequence: TGCGCCAGCAGCATAGGACAGAGGGCCTACGAGCAGTACTTC. It yields the protein CASSIGQRAYEQYF.

The chain employs TRBV6-6 and TRBJ1-6; D might be TRBD1 (5 bases). V lost 6 bases to trimming and J lost 2 bases, with 5 bases between them. The CDR3 spans 13 residues. Germline V gene lookup returns CDR1 MNHNY and CDR2 SVGAGI (reference sequence). The CDR3 coding sequence is TGTGCCAGCAGGGGGCCCTATAATTCACCCCTCCACTTT. Its protein product is CASRGPYNSPLHF.